Listed below are T cell receptor beta chains from one sample, sequenced in a study of vaccination and CD4 T cells after COVID-19. TCRdb reanalysed the PCR reads using MiXCR and keeps one entry per CDR3 protein. The sample lists about 7,800 distinct CDR3 sequences; around 60% were seen once. No antigen has been identified for these receptors. Sequencing input: CD4+ T cells from blood, cultured in vitro. These receptors were collected from a human donor who had recovered from COVID-19. The CDR3 runs from the conserved cysteine through the conserved F or W. The D gene is left open where the match is weak. Expanded clones are given a class, and other clones once, few, many or no size at all.

v_call	clone_size	d_call	j_call	cdr3_nt	cdr3_aa
TRBV20-1	few	TRBD2	TRBJ2-3	TGCAGTGCTACGATAATGACTAGCGGGGTAGCAGATACGCAGTATTTT	CSATIMTSGVADTQYF
TRBV6-1	few	NA	TRBJ1-2	TGTGCCAGCAGTGAATGGGACACGGGCTACACCTTC	CASSEWDTGYTF
TRBV27	few	NA	TRBJ1-6	TGTGCCAGCAGTGCACTTGTGGGACCGCGAAATTCGGCCCTCCACTTT	CASSALVGPRNSALHF
TRBV11-3	NA	TRBD2	TRBJ2-5	TGTGCCAGCAGCCTATTCGGACTAGCGGGAGGGCCTTTCGGAGAGACCCAGTACTTC	CASSLFGLAGGPFGETQYF
TRBV5-1	NA	NA	TRBJ1-6	TGCGCCAGCAGCTTGGACACAGATAATTCACCCCTCCACTTT	CASSLDTDNSPLHF
TRBV2	NA	NA	TRBJ1-2	TGTGCCAGCAGTCGGGAACGAGCTAACTATGGCTACACCTTC	CASSRERANYGYTF
TRBV21-1	NA	NA	TRBJ1-1	TGTGCCAGGCTGAAATGGGGGGGGACTGAAGCTTTCTTT	CARLKWGGTEAFF
TRBV20-1	NA	NA	TRBJ2-7	TGCAGTGCTAGAGGGAGCCCCTACGAGCAGTACTTC	CSARGSPYEQYF
TRBV27	NA	NA	TRBJ2-2	TGTGCCAGCAGATTTTCTAGGAACACCGGGGAGCTGTTTTTT	CASRFSRNTGELFF
TRBV20-1	NA	NA	TRBJ1-1	TGCAGTGCTGAGAAGTGGGGAAACACTGAAGCTTTCTTT	CSAEKWGNTEAFF
TRBV2	NA	NA	TRBJ1-5	TGTGCCAGCAGTGGGGAGAACCTTCAGCCCCAGCATTTT	CASSGENLQPQHF
TRBV20-1	NA	TRBD2	TRBJ2-7	TGCAGTGCTCATCTAGCGGGAGTTGACGAGCAGTACTTC	CSAHLAGVDEQYF
TRBV19	once	TRBD1	TRBJ1-2	TGTGCCAGTAGTATAGAATTCAGGGGGCACGGCAACACCTTC	CASSIEFRGHGNTF
TRBV11-3	NA	NA	TRBJ2-7	TGTGCCAGCAGCTTACCCCAGGGATCGGCCGAGCAGTACTTC	CASSLPQGSAEQYF
TRBV20-1	few	NA	TRBJ1-2	TGCAGTGCAGTATTGGGGGGGACCGACTATGGCTACACCTTC	CSAVLGGTDYGYTF
TRBV30	once	TRBD2	TRBJ2-7	TGTGCCTGGAGTGTCGTGGCGGGGGGGGACGAGCAGTACTTC	CAWSVVAGGDEQYF
TRBV20-1	few	TRBD1	TRBJ1-2	TGCAGTGCCCCCCTCTTCGCAGACAGGGGCTATGGCTACACCTTC	CSAPLFADRGYGYTF
TRBV19	NA	NA	TRBJ2-3	TGTGCCAGTAGTATAGGTCTGGCCGGGTCTAATCAGGATACGCAGTATTTT	CASSIGLAGSNQDTQYF
TRBV7-6	NA	NA	TRBJ1-1	TGTGCCAGCAGCTTAACCCCGGCTGCAGGGGCGCGTGAAGCTTTCTTT	CASSLTPAAGAREAFF
TRBV6-2/TRBV6-3	NA	TRBD1	TRBJ2-5	TGTGCCAGCAGTAAAACAGGGGCAGTGACCCAGTACTTC	CASSKTGAVTQYF
TRBV7-6	NA	NA	TRBJ1-3	TGTGCCAGCAGCTTAGGGGCTTGGGATGGCTCTGGAAACACCATATATTTT	CASSLGAWDGSGNTIYF
TRBV7-4	NA	TRBD2	TRBJ2-5	TGTGCCAGCAGCGTAGTTCTAGCGGGGGGGACCCAGTACTTC	CASSVVLAGGTQYF
TRBV20-1	NA	TRBD2	TRBJ2-5	TGCAGTGCCCGTGACACCGTTTTAGCGGGAGGGGCGGAGACCCAGTACTTC	CSARDTVLAGGAETQYF
TRBV20-1	NA	NA	TRBJ2-3	TGCAGTGCTAGAGACTCGAGAACTAGCACAGATACGCAGTATTTT	CSARDSRTSTDTQYF
TRBV5-6	NA	NA	TRBJ1-1	TGTGCCAGCAGCTCGGGCCGGGACCCCTTTGTCACTGAAGCTTTCTTT	CASSSGRDPFVTEAFF
TRBV6-1	NA	NA	TRBJ2-6	TGTGCCAGCTCACAAGGCCTGACCCGCTCTGGGGCCAACGTCCTGACTTTC	CASSQGLTRSGANVLTF
TRBV10-3	NA	NA	TRBJ1-2	TGTGCCATCAGTGAGTCTGAAGGGGGGAACTATGGCTACACCTTC	CAISESEGGNYGYTF
TRBV7-2	few	TRBD2	TRBJ2-5	TGTGCCAGCAGCTTAGGTAGCGGGGGGGGAGAGACCCAGTACTTC	CASSLGSGGGETQYF
TRBV6-1	NA	NA	TRBJ2-1	TGTGCCAGCAGATCCCAGGGCATGTCCTACAATGAGCAGTTCTTC	CASRSQGMSYNEQFF
TRBV12-2	NA	NA	TRBJ1-1	TGTGCAAGTCGCTTAGTAGACAGGGCAGGGGGCACTGAAGCTTTCTTT	CASRLVDRAGGTEAFF
TRBV2	NA	TRBD1	TRBJ1-1	TGTGCCAGCAGTCGGCAGGGGGCCACTGAAGCTTTCTTT	CASSRQGATEAFF
TRBV7-8	NA	NA	TRBJ2-3	TGTGCCAGCAGCTTAGGGGCAGGGACTAGCACAGATACGCAGTATTTT	CASSLGAGTSTDTQYF
TRBV20-1	few	NA	TRBJ2-7	TGCAGTGCGCCTGATGGGGGCGGGGGACGATACGAGCAGTACTTC	CSAPDGGGGRYEQYF
TRBV7-7	NA	NA	TRBJ2-3	TGTGCTAGCAGCTTCGGGAATAGCGTCACAGATACGCAGTATTTT	CASSFGNSVTDTQYF
TRBV7-2	NA	NA	TRBJ2-1	TGTGCCAGCAGCTTAGTAGGTAGCTCGGCTGAGCAGTTCTTC	CASSLVGSSAEQFF
TRBV6-5	NA	NA	TRBJ2-3	TGTGCCAGCAGTTACTCGGGTACTAGCACAGATACGCAGTATTTT	CASSYSGTSTDTQYF
TRBV20-1	NA	NA	TRBJ1-2	TGCAGTGCTAGCAAGTCCAGGGACTTTGGCTATGGCTACACCTTC	CSASKSRDFGYGYTF
TRBV6-1	few	NA	TRBJ1-5	TGTGCCAGCAGACCGGGAGCCCATAGCAATCAGCCCCAGCATTTT	CASRPGAHSNQPQHF
TRBV20-1	NA	TRBD1	TRBJ1-5	TGCAGTGCTAGGGGGGACAGGAATCAGCCCCAGCATTTT	CSARGDRNQPQHF
TRBV20-1	few	NA	TRBJ1-2	TGCAGTGCTAGTTTAGGATGGGGCGGAAACTATGGCTACACCTTC	CSASLGWGGNYGYTF
TRBV12-3/TRBV12-4	NA	NA	TRBJ1-5	TGTGCCAGCAGCCCAACGTGGAATCAGCCCCAGCATTTT	CASSPTWNQPQHF
TRBV11-2	NA	NA	TRBJ2-7	TGTGCCAGCAGCTTAGTGTTCGGGGAGCAGTACTTC	CASSLVFGEQYF
TRBV6-1	NA	TRBD1	TRBJ1-5	TGTGCCAGCAGTGCCCAGGGGGGAATTAACAATCAGCCCCAGCATTTT	CASSAQGGINNQPQHF
TRBV15	NA	TRBD1	TRBJ2-7	TGTGCCACCTCAGGGGGCCTAACCTACGAGCAGTACTTC	CATSGGLTYEQYF